The clone carrying this T cell receptor beta chain was counted ten times or more. Its cognate antigen is unknown. The entry originates in a study of regulatory T cells in long-lasting Graves disease. Study findings and constraints: TRBV28, TRBJ1-2 and TRBJ2-5 were favored in persistent disease.

Trimming cost V 0 bases and J 0 bases, with 15 bases left between them. The germline V gene encodes CDR1 LGHDT and CDR2 YNNKEL (reference sequence). The CDR3 has 18 amino acids. In building TCR beta libraries, iRepertoire HTBI primers were used together with Arm-PCR of CDR3 regions. TCRdb ran MiXCR on the multiplex PCR reads and lists one entry per CDR3 protein. This table holds a few hundred thousand distinct CDR3 sequences, over 15% found once. Time point defined: newly diagnosed GD, antithyroid drugs for less than 3 months. TCR sequences were obtained from RNA taken from PBMCs. The sample also formed part of further work on T cells in Graves' hyperthyroidism and ophthalmopathy. That work states: Diagnosing involved the use of clinical symptoms, serum thyroxine and TRAb, thyroid ultrasound and orbital computed tomography. Most thyroid-expanded clonotypes above 0.001 were also found in blood.

The receptor was derived from a man aged 35-49 years with Graves disease. Source: peripheral blood mononuclear cells (PBMCs), taken at new diagnosis, from a patient treated with antithyroid drugs. The V call is TRBV3-1, the J call TRBJ2-4, with a tentative D call TRBD2 (6 bases). CDR3 in DNA: TGTGCCAGCAGCCAAGATATTCGACGGGGGATAGCCAAAAACATTCAGTACTTC. Translated, it gives CASSQDIRRGIAKNIQYF.